The 2 T cell receptor beta chains listed next were all sequenced from one sample in a study of identical twins. Via MiXCR, TCRdb re-called the 5' RACE reads, giving one row per CDR3 protein. The data hold 510,000 or so distinct CDR3 sequences, with approximately 16% observed a single time. This same sample was also part of a study on yellow fever vaccine responses in identical twins.

Specimen: CD4+ T cells sorted from blood. Source of these receptors: a woman aged 18-35 years in good health.

This clonotype was found a few times. CDR3 protein: CASSLWGYIQYF. The CDR3 coding sequence is TGTGCCAGCAGTTTATGGGGGTACATTCAGTACTTC. This chain joins TRBV28 and TRBJ2-4; D is ambiguous. Between the trimmed V and J ends, which lost 0 bases and 8 bases, there was a span of 5 bases. The V gene's germline CDR1 is MDHEN and CDR2 SYDVKM. The CDR3 contains 12 residues.

The V and J genes are TRBV9 and TRBJ2-7, with 9 bases identical to TRBD1. The J segment lost 0 bases and the V segment lost 3 bases, leaving 4 bases of the junction unmatched. The CDR3 runs 15 residues. Germline values: CDR1 SGDLS, CDR2 YYNGEE. The CDR3 DNA is TGTGCCAGCAGCGAGAGGACAGGGGCCTCCTACGAGCAGTACTTC. Its translation is CASSERTGASYEQYF.